The clone carrying this T cell receptor beta chain was observed a handful of times. Its antigen is undetermined. Naive, central memory, regulatory and stem cell-like memory cells within the CD4+ compartment were sorted using CD45RO/CCR7/CD25/CD127/CD95/CD27. The data were taken from a study of beta chain features in type 1 diabetes. Per germline, CDR1 SGHTA and CDR2 FQGNSA. The CDR3 totals 18 residues. V lost 1 base to trimming and J lost 0 bases; unmatched junction nucleotides: 11. General study findings and limits: Cells expressing TCR highly could be over-represented by cDNA sequencing.

TCRB transcripts that were expressed got sequenced, as all of the isolated RNA had been reverse transcribed. TCRdb's copy holds only in-frame clones and misses some; the assay was immunoSEQ multiplex PCR. The profile shows some 330,000 clones, approximately 10% of them singletons. The chain is built from TRBV7-2 and TRBJ1-1; 7 bases fit TRBD1. Sequencing was done on a sample of naive CD4+ T cells from blood. This receptor was identified in a woman in her thirties in good health. Written as DNA, the CDR3 is TGTGCCAGCAGCTTAGGGGGGACAGTAAACTCAATGAACACTGAAGCTTTCTTT. It yields the protein CASSLGGTVNSMNTEAFF.